This T cell receptor beta chain was identified in a study of blood T cell repertoires in COVID-19. Sequencing was performed with immunoSEQ multiplex PCR; in TCRdb, only in-frame clones are kept and a portion is missing. The sample holds hundreds of thousands of clones, over 80% seen once. This clone was observed once. Seattle patients were enrolled during active infection and followed longitudinally. The TCR comes from a woman aged 45 to 65 with COVID-19, enrolled during active disease. The specimen sequenced was peripheral blood.

This CDR3 reads CASSQIRTGEQYF. The CDR3 DNA follows: TGTGCCAGCAGCCAAATCCGGACAGGCGAGCAGTACTTC. The chain is built from TRBV4-2 and TRBJ2-7, with TRBD1 matching over 7 bases. Germline V gene data show CDR1 as LGHNA and CDR2 as YNFKEQ. Trimming removed 2 bases from V and 6 bases from J; junction bases left unmatched: 4. This CDR3 has 13 amino acids.